The rows below give T cell receptor beta chains drawn from one sample of a study of shared clonotypes between healthy human individuals. TCRdb keeps only in-frame clones here, not all; method: immunoSEQ multiplex PCR. The sample records some 2 million clones, approximately 95% being singletons. What was sequenced was naive CD4+ T cells sorted from blood. Receptor source: a man aged 18-30 years in good health. The CDR3 runs from the conserved cysteine through the conserved F or W.

length: 16
V: TRBV18
CDR3: CASSPSVTAANYGYTF

length: 15
V: TRBV19
CDR3: CASSIGREPGNTIYF

length: 15
V: TRBV4-1
CDR3: CASSQDRVEGQPQHF

length: 15
V: TRBV5-1
CDR3: CASSLGLTSTDTQYF

length: 15
V: TRBV6-1
CDR3: CASSELSGSNYEQYF

length: 15
V: TRBV30
CDR3: CAWSVRGINGQPQHF

length: 13
V: TRBV6-6
CDR3: CASRTGGRETQYF

length: 15
V: TRBV5-6
CDR3: CASSSLAGGSWKTFF

length: 13
V: TRBV29-1
CDR3: CSVRAGGINEQYF

length: 16
V: TRBV4-2
CDR3: CASSQDATFGAQGYTF

length: 13
V: TRBV29-1
CDR3: CSVAESSGNTIYF

length: 16
V: TRBV5-1
CDR3: CASSREGVSSYNEQFF

length: 14
V: TRBV6-5
CDR3: CASSPPGGVGTQYF

length: 14
V: TRBV30
CDR3: CAWVAGRFGNEQFF

length: 15
V: TRBV6-5
CDR3: CASSYFGTVGETQYF

length: 15
V: TRBV29-1
CDR3: CSVATGSGGLYGYTF

length: 14
V: TRBV7-9
CDR3: CASSLGGQNYGYTF

length: 14
V: TRBV29-1
CDR3: CSVSKTGLTGELFF

length: 13
V: TRBV5-1
CDR3: CASSWGPGGEQFF

length: 15
V: TRBV5-4
CDR3: CASGTGTGGLNEQFF

length: 15
V: TRBV28
CDR3: CASSPSQEWDQPQHF

length: 17
V: TRBV4-1
CDR3: CASSQERGTAGNYGYTF

length: 15
V: TRBV9
CDR3: CASSVGEYSNQPQHF

length: 16
V: TRBV30
CDR3: CAWSSGTDATNEKLFF

length: 11
V: TRBV6-5
CDR3: CASTRGYEQYF

length: 15
V: TRBV11-2
CDR3: CASSLVRSGANVLTF

length: 13
V: TRBV2
CDR3: CASYGGGGYGYTF

length: 11
V: TRBV11-2
CDR3: CASSLENIQYF

length: 15
V: TRBV7-3
CDR3: CASSPNSANTGELFF

length: 12
V: TRBV27
CDR3: CASSPQGYEQYF

length: 14
V: TRBV10-2
CDR3: CASSPLRVPHEQFF

length: 15
V: TRBV19
CDR3: CASSSRTGGQETQYF

length: 13
V: TRBV4-3
CDR3: CASSRDGFYGYTF

length: 14
V: TRBV7-2
CDR3: CASSLGRGSEKLFF

length: 14
V: TRBV5-1
CDR3: CASSSGPSNTEAFF

length: 11
V: TRBV2
CDR3: CASSREGEQYF

length: 15
V: TRBV28
CDR3: CASSLGGRINEKLFF

length: 14
V: TRBV6-6
CDR3: CASSYLENTGELFF

length: 14
V: TRBV11-2
CDR3: CASSFGGQAGTQYF

length: 13
V: TRBV11-3
CDR3: CASSLAVSYEQYF

length: 11
V: TRBV6-1
CDR3: CASSLMGQQDF

length: 15
V: TRBV5-8
CDR3: CASSLRYRSFDGYTF

length: 15
V: TRBV28
CDR3: CATKGGARANEKLFF

length: 14
V: TRBV7-9
CDR3: CASSLDSVGETQYF

length: 13
V: TRBV5-1
CDR3: CASSLDPEGTQYF

length: 14
V: TRBV21-1
CDR3: CASSKGRSNQPQHF

length: 16
V: TRBV19
CDR3: CASSISISGGKYGYTF

length: 15
V: TRBV2
CDR3: CASSGGQGGKNIQYF

length: 17
V: TRBV19
CDR3: CASSISGTLSGANVLTF

length: 14
V: TRBV7-2
CDR3: CASSFGGSSYEQYF

length: 14
V: TRBV5-4
CDR3: CASSLGQGFDTQYF

length: 13
V: TRBV18
CDR3: CASSPTGRTEAFF

length: 14
V: TRBV27
CDR3: CASSFDRGGTEAFF

length: 12
V: TRBV29-1
CDR3: CSVRVASYEQYF

length: 15
V: TRBV18
CDR3: CASSPPAGLGEKLFF

length: 18
V: TRBV5-1
CDR3: CASSLATSGVRGPDTQYF

length: 14
V: TRBV7-9
CDR3: CASSFAGGTDTQYF